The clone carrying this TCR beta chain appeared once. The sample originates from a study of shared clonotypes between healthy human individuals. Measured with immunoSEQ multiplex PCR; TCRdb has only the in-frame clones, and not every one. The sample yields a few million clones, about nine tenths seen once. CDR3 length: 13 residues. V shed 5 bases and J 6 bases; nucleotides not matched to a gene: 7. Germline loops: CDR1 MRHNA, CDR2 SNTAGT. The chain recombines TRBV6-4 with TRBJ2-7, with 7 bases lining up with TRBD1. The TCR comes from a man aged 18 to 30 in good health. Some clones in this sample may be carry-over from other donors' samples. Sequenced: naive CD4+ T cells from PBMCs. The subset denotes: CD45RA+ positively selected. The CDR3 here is CASSLTPGGEQYF. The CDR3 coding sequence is TGTGCCAGCAGTCTTACGCCAGGGGGCGAGCAGTACTTC.